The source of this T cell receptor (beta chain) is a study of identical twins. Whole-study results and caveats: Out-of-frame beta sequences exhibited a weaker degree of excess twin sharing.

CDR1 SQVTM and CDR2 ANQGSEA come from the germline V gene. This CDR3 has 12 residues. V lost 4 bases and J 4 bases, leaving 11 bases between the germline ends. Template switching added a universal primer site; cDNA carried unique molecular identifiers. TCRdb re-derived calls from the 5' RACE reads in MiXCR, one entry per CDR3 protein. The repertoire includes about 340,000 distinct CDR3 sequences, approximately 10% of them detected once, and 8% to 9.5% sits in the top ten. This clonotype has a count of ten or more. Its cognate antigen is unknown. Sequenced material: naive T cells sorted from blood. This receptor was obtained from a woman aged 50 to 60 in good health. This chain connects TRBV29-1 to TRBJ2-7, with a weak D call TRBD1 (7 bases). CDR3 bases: TGCAGCGTTGTGTCAGGGGGGTACGAGCAGTACTTC. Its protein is CSVVSGGYEQYF.